These 9 T cell receptor beta chains were all obtained from the same sample, sequenced in a study of a mutant IDH1 vaccine in newly diagnosed glioma. These receptors have no known antigen. The method was immunoSEQ multiplex PCR; TCRdb's version includes in-frame clones alone and lacks a portion of them. The table includes tens of thousands of clones, 75% to 85% detected once. Time point described: week 23, last vaccination. What each vaccine dose contained was 300 ug of mutant IDH1 20-mer peptide, accompanied by topical imiquimod. The material sequenced was PBMCs, taken from a glioma patient whose treatment included an IDH1 peptide vaccine. Every receptor here comes from a man aged 35 to 55 with glioma.

The sample holds one count of this clone. The V gene is TRBV18, the J gene TRBJ2-5; 9 bases align to TRBD2. V gave up 2 bases and J gave up 1 base; unmatched junction bases: 8. Germline values: CDR1 KGHSH, CDR2 LQKENI. This CDR3 spans 17 amino acids. The DNA of the CDR3 is TGTGCCAGCTCACCAATGACCCTAGCGGGGTCCCAAGAGACCCAGTACTTC. Translating it yields CASSPMTLAGSQETQYF.

This sequence joins TRBV13 and TRBJ1-1; D is perhaps TRBD1 (5 bases). The V end was cut by 8 bases, the J end by 1 base, with 11 bases between. Germline V gene data show CDR1 as PRHDT and CDR2 as FYEKMQ (reference sequence). The CDR3 consists of 13 residues. This chain's CDR3 is CASQGLGNTEAFF. DNA of the CDR3: TGTGCCAGCCAGGGACTTGGGAACACTGAAGCTTTCTTT.

V gene TRBV29-1 combines with J gene TRBJ2-1; 8 nucleotides agree with TRBD1. The germline V gene has CDR1 SQVTM and CDR2 ANQGSEA. CDR3 length equals 14 residues. V lost 7 bases, J lost 2 bases, and 7 bases stayed unmatched. CDR3 nucleotide sequence: TGCAGCGGGCAAGACAGGGGACCCTACAATGAGCAGTTCTTC. As protein: CSGQDRGPYNEQFF.

This rearrangement joins TRBV6-5 to TRBJ1-2; D not resolved. CDR3 size: 12 residues. Germline CDR1 MNHEY, CDR2 SVGAGI. V shed 2 bases and J shed 8 bases, with 9 bases lying between them. The CDR3 coding sequence is TGTGCCAGCAGTTACGGTGGGCTAGGCTACACCTTC. Amino acids: CASSYGGLGYTF.

V and J are TRBV29-1 and TRBJ2-2; 10 nucleotides agree with TRBD1. The CDR3 is 15 residues long. Germline V gene sequence: CDR1 SQVTM, CDR2 ANQGSEA. With 6 bases clipped from V and 4 bases from J, the junction kept 8 bases outside the gene matches. CDR3 sequence reads: CSVLGDRGSTGELFF. The DNA of the CDR3 is TGCAGCGTCCTAGGGGACAGGGGATCCACCGGGGAGCTGTTTTTT.

The chain employs TRBV5-4 and TRBJ2-7; possible D gene TRBD2, 5 bases. With 1 base removed from V and 3 bases from J, the gap between germline ends came to 14 bases. The CDR3 totals 15 residues. Germline V gene sequence: CDR1 SGHNT, CDR2 YYREEE (reference sequence). CDR3 sequence reads: CASSLTGGWDYEQYF. In DNA form, the CDR3 reads TGTGCCAGCAGCTTGACTGGAGGCTGGGACTACGAGCAGTACTTC.

The count of this clone is one. The chain is built from TRBV19 and TRBJ1-5; tentatively, D is TRBD1 (5 bases). Germline V CDR1 and CDR2: LNHDA, SQIVND (reference sequence). The CDR3 runs 16 residues. Deletions cut 4 bases from V and 4 bases from J, with 17 bases between. CDR3 coding DNA: TGTGCCAGTAGTACGGGGGGAGGGGCGGGGAATCAGCCCCAGCATTTT. Translated: CASSTGGGAGNQPQHF.

The chain couples TRBV4-1 to TRBJ2-7; 9 bases are a match to TRBD2. The CDR3 extends over 16 amino acids. CDR1 and CDR2 (germline): MGHRA, YSYEKL. J was trimmed by 2 bases and V by 6 bases; bases with no gene match: 11. CDR3 region: CASRPAAGGDPYEQYF. CDR3 in DNA: TGCGCCAGCAGGCCCGCGGCGGGGGGGGATCCCTACGAGCAGTACTTC.

This clone has just one count. V and J are TRBV9 and TRBJ1-6; D gene uncertain. V lost 4 bases and J lost 6, with 14 bases in between. There are 15 residues in the CDR3. Germline V gives CDR1 SGDLS, CDR2 YYNGEE. The CDR3 sequence: CASSLQSVGNSPLHF. The CDR3 DNA follows: TGTGCCAGCAGCCTACAATCTGTTGGTAATTCACCCCTCCACTTT.